In its sample, the clone carrying this T cell receptor (beta chain) was seen a few times. This entry is derived from a study of blood T cells in healthy people across ages. The authors ran a second PCR of about 7 to 12 cycles using a sample-barcoded 5' primer and a J-beta primer mix. Each cDNA molecule was tagged by a template-switch adaptor that had 12 random nucleotides. TCRdb reanalysed the 5' RACE reads using MiXCR and keeps one entry per CDR3 protein. The table has about 580,000 distinct CDR3 sequences, 47% seen once; the top ten hold about 26%. Germline V gene lookup returns CDR1 DFQATT and CDR2 SNEGSKA (reference sequence). Germline trimming cut 0 bases from V and 6 bases from J; bases unmatched to any gene: 7. This CDR3 has 16 amino acids.

This clonotype was sampled from an elderly man in good health. The sequenced sample consisted of blood. This rearrangement joins TRBV20-1 to TRBJ2-3, with 12 bases matching TRBD2. The CDR3 DNA reads TGCAGTGCTAGAGATCGACGACTAGCGGGGGCGGATACGCAGTATTTT. Translating it yields CSARDRRLAGADTQYF.